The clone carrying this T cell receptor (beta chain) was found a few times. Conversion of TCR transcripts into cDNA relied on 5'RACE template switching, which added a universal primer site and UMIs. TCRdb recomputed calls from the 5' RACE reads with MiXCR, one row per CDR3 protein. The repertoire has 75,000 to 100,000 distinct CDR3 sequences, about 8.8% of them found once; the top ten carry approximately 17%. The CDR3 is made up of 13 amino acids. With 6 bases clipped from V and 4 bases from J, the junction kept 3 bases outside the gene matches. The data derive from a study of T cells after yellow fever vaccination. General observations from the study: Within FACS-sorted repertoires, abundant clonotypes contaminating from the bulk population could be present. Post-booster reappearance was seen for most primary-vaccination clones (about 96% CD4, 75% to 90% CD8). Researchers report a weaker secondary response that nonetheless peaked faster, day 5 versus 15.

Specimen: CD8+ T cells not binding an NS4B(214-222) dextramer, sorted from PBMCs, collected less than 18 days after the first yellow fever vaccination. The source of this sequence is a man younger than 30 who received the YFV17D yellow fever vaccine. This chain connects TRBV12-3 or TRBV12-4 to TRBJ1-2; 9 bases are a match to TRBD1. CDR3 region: CASSYRGPYGYTF. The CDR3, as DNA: TGTGCCAGCAGCTACAGGGGGCCCTATGGCTACACCTTC.